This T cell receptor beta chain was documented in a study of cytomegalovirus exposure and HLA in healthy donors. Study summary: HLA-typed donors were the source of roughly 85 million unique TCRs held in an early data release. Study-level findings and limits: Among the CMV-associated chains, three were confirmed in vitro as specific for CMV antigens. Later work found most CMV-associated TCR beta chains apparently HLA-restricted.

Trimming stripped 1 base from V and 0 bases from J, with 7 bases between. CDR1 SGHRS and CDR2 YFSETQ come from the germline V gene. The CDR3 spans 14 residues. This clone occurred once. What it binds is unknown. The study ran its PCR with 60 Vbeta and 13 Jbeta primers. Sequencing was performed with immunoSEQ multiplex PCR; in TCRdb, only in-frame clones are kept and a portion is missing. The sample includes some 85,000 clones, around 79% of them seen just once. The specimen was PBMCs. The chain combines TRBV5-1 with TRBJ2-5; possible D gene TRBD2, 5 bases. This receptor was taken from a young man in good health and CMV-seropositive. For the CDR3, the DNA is TGCGCCAGCAGCTTGATCGGGAACCAAGAGACCCAGTACTTC. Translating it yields CASSLIGNQETQYF.